A single sample is the source of the 8 T cell receptor beta chains below, sequenced in a study of T cell responses to AZD1222 COVID-19 vaccine. The repertoire was sequenced with immunoSEQ multiplex PCR; TCRdb's copy has only in-frame clones and lacks some. The table has about 140,000 clones, about 94% seen once; the top ten hold roughly 5%. Material: peripheral blood, obtained on day 0 of AZD1222 vaccination. The receptors were gathered from an adult in good health.

J is TRBJ1-2 and V is TRBV15, with D tentatively TRBD1 (5 bases). Germline V lookup: CDR1 LNHNV, CDR2 YYDKDF (reference sequence). V shed 4 bases and J shed 6 bases, with 12 bases lying between them. The CDR3 extends over 13 amino acids. CDR3 in amino acids: CATSNRVRDGYTF. CDR3 coding DNA: TGTGCCACCAGCAATAGGGTCAGGGATGGCTACACCTTC.

The rearrangement links TRBV19 to TRBJ2-7; TRBD2 aligns across 8 bases. Trimming at V came to 7 bases and at J to 6 bases, leaving 5 bases not matched to a gene. CDR3 length equals 12 residues. Germline V gene data show CDR1 as LNHDA and CDR2 as SQIVND (reference sequence). The CDR3 DNA is TGTGCCAGTACCTCGGGAGGGGGCGAGCAGTACTTC. As protein: CASTSGGGEQYF.

J is TRBJ2-2 and V is TRBV21-1. TRBV21-1 corresponds to a pseudogene. The length of the CDR3 is 13 residues. CDR3 protein: CATGVHNTGELFF. The CDR3 bases are TGTGCCACTGGGGTACATAACACCGGGGAGCTGTTTTTT.

The chain's CDR3 is CASSLYLNTEAFF. As DNA, the CDR3 is TGTGCCAGCAGTTTATATCTGAACACTGAAGCTTTCTTT. The V call is TRBV27, the J call TRBJ1-1; no definite D call. The V gene lost 1 base and the J gene lost 0 bases, with 3 bases spanning the gap. Germline values: CDR1 MNHEY, CDR2 SMNVEV (reference sequence). The CDR3 has 13 residues.

The genes are TRBV24-1 and TRBJ2-1; D might be TRBD1 (6 bases). The germline V and J ends were trimmed by 3 bases and 5 bases, with 16 bases remaining between them. The CDR3 is 16 amino acids. CDR1 is KGHDR and CDR2 is SFDVKD in the germline V gene. In nucleotides, the CDR3 is TGTGCCACCAGTGATGAGAGGATAGACAGGAACAATGAGCAGTTCTTC. It codes for CATSDERIDRNNEQFF.

This rearrangement joins TRBV12-3 or TRBV12-4 to TRBJ2-2; D is uncertain. V was trimmed by 7 bases and J by 4 bases, leaving 10 bases between them. The length of the CDR3 is 13 residues. The CDR3 DNA follows: TGTGCCAGCAAAGGGCCGGGCACCGGGGAGCTGTTTTTT. The encoded protein is CASKGPGTGELFF.

The chain carries TRBV7-9 and TRBJ1-1; TRBD1 might be the D (6 bases). The CDR3 covers 14 residues. V dropped 5 bases and J dropped 5 bases, with 15 bases sitting between them. Germline CDR1 SEHNR, CDR2 FQNEAQ (reference sequence). The CDR3 coding sequence is TGTGCCAGCAGCCTCCGGACAGAGACTACTGAAGCTTTCTTT. As protein: CASSLRTETTEAFF.

The V gene is TRBV6-5, the J gene TRBJ1-1; TRBD1 is a possible D gene (6 bases). V shed 6 bases and J shed 8 bases, with 19 bases lying between them. This CDR3 has 14 amino acids. Looked up from germline, CDR1 is MNHEY and CDR2 is SVGAGI. The CDR3 sequence: CASRRDNDSPEAFF. The DNA for the CDR3 is TGTGCCAGCAGGCGGGACAACGACAGCCCCGAAGCTTTCTTT.